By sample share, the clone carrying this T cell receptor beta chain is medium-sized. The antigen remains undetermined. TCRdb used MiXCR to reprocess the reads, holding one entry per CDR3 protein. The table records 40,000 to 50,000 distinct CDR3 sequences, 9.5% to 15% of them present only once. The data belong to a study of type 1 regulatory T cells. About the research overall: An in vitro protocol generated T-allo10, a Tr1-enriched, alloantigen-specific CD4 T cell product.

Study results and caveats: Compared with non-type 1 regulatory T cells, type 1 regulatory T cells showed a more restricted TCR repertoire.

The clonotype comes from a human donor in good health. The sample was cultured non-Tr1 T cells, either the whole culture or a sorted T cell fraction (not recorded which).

CDR3 region: CASSEQAANSPLHF. The CDR3 coding sequence is TGTGCCAGCAGTGAACAGGCCGCAAATTCACCCCTCCACTTT. The chain combines TRBV6-1 with TRBJ1-6; D gene ambiguous. V was clipped by 2 bases and J by 7 bases, with 9 bases between them. CDR3 size: 14 residues. CDR1 and CDR2 from the germline V gene are MNHNS and SASEGT.